The entry that follows covers one TCR beta chain sequence. Its antigen remains undetermined. Nothing much larger sits one base from this clone, and base qualities are not available. TCRbeta CDR3 regions were amplified from genomic DNA by means of the immunoSEQ Assay, a bias-controlled multiplex PCR. On the study's bioinformatics: The number of nucleated cells in each sample was estimated by amplification of reference gene primers within the assay. To quantify the absolute abundance of each unique TCRbeta CDR3 rearrangement, sequence reads were collapsed and filtered. For each sample, productive Simpson clonality was calculated as the square root of Simpson's diversity index over productive rearrangements. TCRdb stores this immuneACCESS table with in-frame sequences only. Part of the clones is absent; in the studies checked, under half of the shortfall reflects unresolved V genes, and no reason is known for the rest. Clone size and the V and J calls come from that table; the DNA yielded D and trimming. In this sample the table shows about 70,000 clones, under 95% of which occur a single time. Clones ranked in the top ten supply under 1.5% of the sample.

This specimen comes from a study of blood T cell repertoires in COVID-19 (dated by TCRdb to the early 2020s). About the full investigation: Samples from collaborators originated in the United States, Italy and Spain and spanned both the acute and convalescent phases of COVID-19. The prospective study material was composed of cDNA or gDNA derived from T cells, B-cell-depleted T cells, or PBMCs. Subjects who had been exposed to COVID-19, were actively infected with it, or had recovered from it provided the deeply sampled blood TCRbeta repertoires that made up the dataset. A freely available public database, intended as a resource for researchers studying the immune response to SARS-CoV-2, is where the repertoires were released. The samples were drawn from two sources: the first 160 participants of the ongoing ImmuneRACE study, and 1,254 subjects contributed by 6 global collaborators. The sample metadata nearly always contained a de-identified subject ID, COVID-19 status, age in years and sex. Where available, HLA class I and class II types were obtained from metadata supplied by the sample provider rather than from assay-based typing. What the authors observed across the whole study: Clinical and demographic metadata were provided uncurated, with the amount varying by source and participant.

The collaborating institutions used their own protocols to collect whole blood in K2EDTA tubes. For TCRbeta analysis, collaborators shipped samples in one of three forms: frozen whole blood, isolated PBMCs, or DNA extracted from either of those sample types. What was sequenced was peripheral blood. The TCR was taken from a middle-aged man with acute or convalescent COVID-19.

The CDR3 sequence is CASSPRGRVDTQYF. The DNA reads as follows: TGTGCCAGCAGTCCTAGGGGGCGCGTAGATACGCAGTATTTT. The rearrangement joined TRBV25-1 to TRBJ2-3; 7 middle bases align to TRBD1. CDR3 length: 14 amino acids, cysteine to phenylalanine. The only DNA kept is the CDR3, 42 bases in frame from the first base. V has 5 bases trimmed and J has 5 bases trimmed; junction bases matching no gene number 7. CDR1 and CDR2, per the germline V gene, are MGHDK and SYGVNS.